The rows below give T cell receptor beta chains drawn from one sample of a study of shared clonotypes between healthy human individuals. Data came from immunoSEQ multiplex PCR; TCRdb stores just in-frame clones and leaves some out. The sample has about 2.1 million clones, around 93% seen once. Sequenced material: naive CD8+ T cells from PBMCs. These receptors came from a young man in good health. Some clones in this sample may be carry-over from other donors' samples. Each CDR3 is given with its conserved first and last residue. D genes are given only for firm matches.

D: TRBD2
V: TRBV11-2
CDR3: CASSLGPSGPNTGELFF

D: -
V: TRBV11-2
CDR3: CASSLGAGSSYEQYF

D: -
V: TRBV30
CDR3: CAWMFRWATEAFF

D: TRBD2
V: TRBV6-1
CDR3: CASSDPIAGPSTDTQYF

D: -
V: TRBV19
CDR3: CASSTGPMSTDTQYF

D: -
V: TRBV27
CDR3: CASSLGWVVSGFNYGYTF

D: TRBD1
V: TRBV27
CDR3: CASSFHRGDYTF

D: -
V: TRBV28
CDR3: CASSLYGSSYEQYF

D: TRBD2
V: TRBV14
CDR3: CASSHFSQTSGSPNTQYF

D: TRBD2
V: TRBV7-6
CDR3: CASSPGTSGTYEQYF

D: -
V: TRBV25-1
CDR3: CASSEKGPTQYF

D: -
V: TRBV5-1
CDR3: CASSLRGRTQETQYF

D: -
V: TRBV27
CDR3: CASSLSIEGDHNEKLFF

D: -
V: TRBV19
CDR3: CASSPRVEWVEAFF

D: TRBD1
V: TRBV4-3
CDR3: CASSQEGTGGYEQYF

D: TRBD2
V: TRBV2
CDR3: CASSESSGINNEQFF

D: TRBD2
V: TRBV10-1
CDR3: CASNPLAETYEQYF

D: TRBD1
V: TRBV7-6
CDR3: CASSLLGQGREQYF

D: -
V: TRBV10-3
CDR3: CAISPPTYSYEQYF

D: TRBD2
V: TRBV14
CDR3: CASSQGLAGMHEQFF

D: -
V: TRBV27
CDR3: CASSFQGTYEQYF

D: -
V: TRBV11-2
CDR3: CASSGQAFF

D: -
V: TRBV7-9
CDR3: CASSLEGQETQYF